This TCR beta chain appears in the sequencing data of a study of CD8 T cells in ankylosing spondylitis. Points from the study as a whole: Enrichment of disease-linked clones was reportedly significant in matched ankylosing spondylitis synovial fluid. Disease-linked clones displayed a CD8+ phenotype and appeared relatively rarely in peripheral blood. Reports of some motif variants in reactive arthritis synovial fluid and blood predate this one.

One entry per CDR3 protein results from TCRdb running MiXCR on the 5' RACE reads. The sample records about 190,000 distinct CDR3 sequences, 10% to 15% being singletons. Per germline, CDR1 DFQATT and CDR2 SNEGSKA (reference sequence). This CDR3 contains 12 residues. With 0 bases removed from V and 10 bases from J, the gap between germline ends came to 12 bases. This clonotype was counted ten times or more. No antigen is known for it. The chain has TRBV20-1 and TRBJ1-1; D unclear. Sequencing was carried out using blood, either unsorted or a sorted T cell fraction (not recorded which). This clonotype was obtained from a female donor with ankylosing spondylitis or in good health (not recorded which). CDR3 DNA sequence: TGCAGTGCTAGAGATTCCCGGGGATTAGCTTTCTTT. Protein sequence: CSARDSRGLAFF.